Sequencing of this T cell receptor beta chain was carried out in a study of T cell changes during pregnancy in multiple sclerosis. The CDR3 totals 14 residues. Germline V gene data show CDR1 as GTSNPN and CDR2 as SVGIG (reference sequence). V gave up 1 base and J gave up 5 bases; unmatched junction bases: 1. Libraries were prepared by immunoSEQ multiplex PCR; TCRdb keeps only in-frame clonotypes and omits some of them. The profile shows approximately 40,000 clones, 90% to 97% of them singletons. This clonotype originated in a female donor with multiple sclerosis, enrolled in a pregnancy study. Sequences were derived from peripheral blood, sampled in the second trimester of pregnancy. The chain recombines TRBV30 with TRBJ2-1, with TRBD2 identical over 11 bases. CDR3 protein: CAWSGLAGHNEQFF. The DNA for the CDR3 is TGTGCCTGGAGTGGACTAGCGGGGCACAATGAGCAGTTCTTC.